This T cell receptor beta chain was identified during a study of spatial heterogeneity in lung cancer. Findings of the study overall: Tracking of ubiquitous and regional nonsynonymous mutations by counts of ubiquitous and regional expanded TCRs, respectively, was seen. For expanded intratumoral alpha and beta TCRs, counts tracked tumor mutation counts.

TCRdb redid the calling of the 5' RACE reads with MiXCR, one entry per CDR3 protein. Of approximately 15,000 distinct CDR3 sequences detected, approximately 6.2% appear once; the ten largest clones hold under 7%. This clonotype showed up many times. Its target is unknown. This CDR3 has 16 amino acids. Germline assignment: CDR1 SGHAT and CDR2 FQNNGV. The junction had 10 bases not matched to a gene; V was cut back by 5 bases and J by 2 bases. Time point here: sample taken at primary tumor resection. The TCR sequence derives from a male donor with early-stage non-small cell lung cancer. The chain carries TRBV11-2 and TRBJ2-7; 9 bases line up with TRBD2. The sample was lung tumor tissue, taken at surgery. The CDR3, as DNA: TGTGCCAGCAGCCCCGCCCAGGGCGGGGGGGCCTACGAGCAGTACTTC. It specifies CASSPAQGGGAYEQYF. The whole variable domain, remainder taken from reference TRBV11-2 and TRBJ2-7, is EAGVAQSPRYKIIEKRQSVAFWCNPISGHATLYWYQQILGQGPKLLIQFQNNGVVDDSQLPKDRFSAERLKGVDSTLKIQPAKLEDSAVYLCASSPAQGGGAYEQYFGPGTRLTVT.